This T cell receptor beta chain was profiled in a study of blood T cell repertoires in COVID-19. Trimming left V 7 bases short and J 3 bases short, with 13 bases between. The V gene's germline CDR1 is SQVTM and CDR2 ANQGSEA. CDR3 length: 12 residues. Only one count was recorded for this clone. Method: immunoSEQ multiplex PCR; TCRdb's copy keeps in-frame clones and lacks some. Of over 350,000 clones detected, approximately 90% appear once; the ten largest clones hold approximately 9.3%. Sequences were obtained from PBMCs or T cells enriched from blood (not recorded which). This TCR was recovered from a woman in her forties or fifties who had recovered from COVID-19. The chain is built from TRBV29-1 and TRBJ2-7; tentatively, D is TRBD2 (5 bases). CDR3 amino acids: CSARFGVYEQYF. The CDR3 coding sequence is TGCAGCGCCCGATTCGGGGTCTACGAGCAGTACTTC.